This TCR beta chain emerged from a study of cytomegalovirus exposure and HLA in healthy donors. At the level of the study: In terms of ancestry, the Caucasian-associated cluster contained about 80% of the roughly 400 genotyped donors.

Among the donors, all were healthy bone marrow donors. Study-level points and caveats: Excluded were some V segments that proved indistinguishable, including TRBV6-2 and TRBV6-3. For TCR beta chains, V- and J-gene trimming was later linked to a missense DCLRE1C variant.

V shed 1 base and J shed 4 bases, with 13 bases lying between them. Germline lookup yields CDR1 LNHDA and CDR2 SQIVND (reference sequence). There are 15 residues in the CDR3. Amplification used 60 Vbeta primers and 13 Jbeta primers. Measured with immunoSEQ multiplex PCR; TCRdb has only the in-frame clones, and not every one. The table records 150,000 to 200,000 clones, about four fifths of them present only once. As regards this clone: The antigen remains undetermined.

The V gene is TRBV19, the J gene TRBJ1-1; weak D call: TRBD1 (5 bases). The sample taken for sequencing was PBMCs. The TCR sequence derives from a man aged 50-59 years in good health and CMV-seropositive. CDR3 loop: CASSIAGLKATEAFF. CDR3 coding DNA: TGTGCCAGTAGTATAGCGGGACTGAAGGCCACTGAAGCTTTCTTT.